This TCR beta chain derives from a study of beta chain features in type 1 diabetes. Study-wide findings and caveats: Shorter templates might be favored by PCR, and equally so in patients and in controls.

Points on this clone: No antigen is known for it.

Every isolated RNA sample was fully reverse transcribed, so sequencing captured expressed TCRB transcripts. Sequencing was performed with immunoSEQ multiplex PCR; in TCRdb, only in-frame clones are kept and a portion is missing. Of approximately 150,000 clones listed, 9% to 10% are singletons. The sequence was collected from a woman between 40 and 55 years old in good health. Sequenced material: central memory CD4+ T cells from blood.

The CDR3 sequence is CASSPGLVQETQYF. DNA of the CDR3: TGTGCCAGCAGCCCCGGACTAGTCCAAGAGACCCAGTACTTC. The chain carries TRBV9 and TRBJ2-5, with 7 nucleotides matching TRBD2. CDR3 size: 14 residues. In germline, CDR1 is SGDLS, CDR2 YYNGEE. J was trimmed by 1 base and V by 4 bases; bases with no gene match: 4. Full variable domain (outside the CDR3, taken from reference TRBV9 and TRBJ2-5): DSGVTQTPKHLITATGQRVTLRCSPRSGDLSVYWYQQSLDQGLQFLIQYYNGEERAKGNILERFSAQQFPDLHSELNLSSLELGDSALYFCASSPGLVQETQYFGPGTRLLVL.